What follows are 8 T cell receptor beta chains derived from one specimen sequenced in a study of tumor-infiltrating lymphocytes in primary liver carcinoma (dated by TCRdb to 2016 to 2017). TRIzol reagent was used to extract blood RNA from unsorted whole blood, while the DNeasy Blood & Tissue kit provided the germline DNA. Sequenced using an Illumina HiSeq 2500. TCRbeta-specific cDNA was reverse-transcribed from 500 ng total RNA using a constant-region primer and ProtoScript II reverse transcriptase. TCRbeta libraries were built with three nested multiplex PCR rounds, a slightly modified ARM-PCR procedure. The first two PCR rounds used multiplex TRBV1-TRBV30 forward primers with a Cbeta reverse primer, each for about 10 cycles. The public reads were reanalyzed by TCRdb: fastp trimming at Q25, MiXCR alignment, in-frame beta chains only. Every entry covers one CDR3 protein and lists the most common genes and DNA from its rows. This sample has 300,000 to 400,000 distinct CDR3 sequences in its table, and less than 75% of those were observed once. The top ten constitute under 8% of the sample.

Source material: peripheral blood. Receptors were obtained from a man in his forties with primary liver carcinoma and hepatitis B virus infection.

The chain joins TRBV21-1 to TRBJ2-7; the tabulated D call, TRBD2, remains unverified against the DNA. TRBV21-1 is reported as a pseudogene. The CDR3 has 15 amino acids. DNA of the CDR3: TGTGCCAGCACCACGCGACTAGCGGGTACCCACGAGCAGTACTTC. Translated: CASTTRLAGTHEQYF.

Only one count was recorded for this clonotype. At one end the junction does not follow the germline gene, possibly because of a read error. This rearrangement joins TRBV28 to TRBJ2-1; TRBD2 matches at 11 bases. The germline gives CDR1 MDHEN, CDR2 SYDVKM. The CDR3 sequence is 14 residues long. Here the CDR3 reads CVSSLAGGPNEQFF. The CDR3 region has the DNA TGTGTCAGCAGTTTAGCGGGAGGGCCAAATGAGCAGTTCTTC.

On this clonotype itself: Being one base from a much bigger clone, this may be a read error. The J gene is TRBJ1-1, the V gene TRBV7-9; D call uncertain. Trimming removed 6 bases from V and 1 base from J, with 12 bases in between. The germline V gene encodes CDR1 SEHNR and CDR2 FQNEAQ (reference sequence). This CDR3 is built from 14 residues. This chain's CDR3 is CASRLWGGNTEAFF. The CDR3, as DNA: TGTGCCAGCAGACTCTGGGGAGGGAACACTGAAGCTTTCTTT.

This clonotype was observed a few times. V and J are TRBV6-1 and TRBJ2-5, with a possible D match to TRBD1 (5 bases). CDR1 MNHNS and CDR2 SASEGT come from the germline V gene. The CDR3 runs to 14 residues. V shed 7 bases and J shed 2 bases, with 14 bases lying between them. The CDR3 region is CASNTARGQETQYF. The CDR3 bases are TGTGCCAGCAATACGGCAAGGGGACAAGAGACCCAGTACTTC.

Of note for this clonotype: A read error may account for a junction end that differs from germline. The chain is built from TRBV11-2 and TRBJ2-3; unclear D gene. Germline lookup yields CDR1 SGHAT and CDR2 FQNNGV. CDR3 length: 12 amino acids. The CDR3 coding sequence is TGTGCCAGCACCTTAGAGTGGGATACGCATTATTTT. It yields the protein CASTLEWDTHYF.

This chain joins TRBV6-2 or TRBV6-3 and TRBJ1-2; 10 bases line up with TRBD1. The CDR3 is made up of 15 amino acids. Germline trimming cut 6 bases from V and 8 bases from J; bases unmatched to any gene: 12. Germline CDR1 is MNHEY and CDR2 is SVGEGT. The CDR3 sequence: CASRGDRGRVEGYTF. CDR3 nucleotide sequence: TGTGCCAGCAGAGGGGACAGGGGACGAGTGGAAGGCTACACCTTC.

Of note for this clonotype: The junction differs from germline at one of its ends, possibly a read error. The CDR3 protein is CASSLGTGGRDEKYF. The CDR3 DNA sequence: TGTGCCAGCAGCCTAGGGACAGGGGGCCGTGACGAGAAGTACTTC. The gene calls are TRBV11-2 and TRBJ2-7; 12 bases align to TRBD1. The CDR3 has 15 amino acids. Germline values: CDR1 SGHAT, CDR2 FQNNGV.

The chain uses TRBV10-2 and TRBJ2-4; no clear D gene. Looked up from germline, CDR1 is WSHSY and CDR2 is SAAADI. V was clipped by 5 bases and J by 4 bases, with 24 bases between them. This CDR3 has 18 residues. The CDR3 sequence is CASSHRLADLGSKNIQYF. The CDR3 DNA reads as TGCGCCAGCAGTCATAGGTTGGCAGATCTAGGGTCAAAAAACATTCAGTACTTC.